Shown below are 27 T cell receptor beta chains from a single sample sequenced in a study of blood T cell repertoires in COVID-19 (dated by TCRdb to the early 2020s). The protocol used for the library was the immunoSEQ multiplex PCR assay. TCRdb holds this immuneACCESS table with in-frame rearrangements only. Some clones are missing; in checked studies, unresolved V genes explain under half, and the rest has no known cause. In all, the sample holds hundreds of thousands of clones, and approximately 88% of those were seen once. The ten largest clones add up to roughly 6.8% of the sample. The specimen was peripheral blood. The source of these receptors is a young woman with COVID-19, enrolled during active disease.

The V and J genes are TRBV7-2 and TRBJ1-5; no firm D call. Germline V CDR1 and CDR2: SGHTA, FQGNSA. The V gene lost 1 base and the J gene lost 6 bases, with 10 bases spanning the gap. The CDR3 spans 14 residues. CDR3 DNA sequence: TGTGCCAGCAGCTTAGGTACCAGAGGTCAGCCCCAGCATTTT. This translates into CASSLGTRGQPQHF.

Written as DNA, the CDR3 is TGTGCCAGCAGCAAAGCGGACAGGGCATATGGCTACACCTTC. Protein product: CASSKADRAYGYTF. The chain recombines TRBV21-1 with TRBJ1-2; no DNA check was done on the table's D call, TRBD1. TRBV21-1 is listed as a pseudogene. There are 14 residues in the CDR3.

The CDR3 DNA is TGTGCCAGCAGCTTATATGTTGCCAGGGGCACAGATACGCAGTATTTT. Encoded protein: CASSLYVARGTDTQYF. The J gene is TRBJ2-3, the V gene TRBV7-9; maybe TRBD1 (5 bases). Trimming removed 2 bases at V and 1 base at J, with 13 bases between. Germline V gene lookup returns CDR1 SEHNR and CDR2 FQNEAQ (reference sequence). This CDR3 comprises 16 residues.

In its sample, this clone was seen once. The V gene is TRBV30, the J gene TRBJ2-5; 8 bases agree with TRBD1. The CDR3 contains 14 residues. The V gene's germline CDR1 is GTSNPN and CDR2 SVGIG (reference sequence). V gave up 3 bases and J gave up 4 bases; unmatched junction bases: 7. The CDR3 region has the DNA TGTGCCTGGAGCCAACCCACAGGGGGAGAGACCCAGTACTTC. Protein sequence: CAWSQPTGGETQYF.

This sequence joins TRBV7-9 and TRBJ2-2, with TRBD1 identical over 9 bases. Germline CDR1 is SEHNR and CDR2 is FQNEAQ (reference sequence). V gave up 5 bases and J gave up 10 bases; unmatched junction bases: 14. The CDR3 length is 16 residues. The CDR3 loop is CASSGSTGTGHAELFF. Written as DNA, the CDR3 is TGTGCCAGCAGCGGGTCCACCGGGACAGGGCACGCGGAGCTGTTTTTT.

The V and J genes are TRBV3-1 (or the pseudogene TRBV3-2) and TRBJ2-7, with TRBD2 matching 12 bases. The length of the CDR3 is 14 residues. Per germline, CDR1 LGHDT and CDR2 YNNKEL (reference sequence). The V gene end was trimmed by 5 bases and the J gene end by 4 bases; junction bases not matched to a gene: 3. The CDR3 DNA follows: TGTGCCAGCAGCTATGGACTAGCGGGATACGAGCAGTACGTC. The encoded protein is CASSYGLAGYEQYV.

This sequence joins TRBV28 and TRBJ1-5, with D unclear. V was cut by 5 bases and J by 9 bases, with 11 bases left in between. The CDR3 is 12 amino acids. Germline V lookup: CDR1 MDHEN, CDR2 SYDVKM. CDR3 in DNA: TGTGCCAGCAGTCTCCCACAACGGCCCCAGCATTTT. Encoded protein: CASSLPQRPQHF.

The sample holds one count of this clone. The chain links TRBV6-5 to TRBJ1-6, with 7 bases identical to TRBD1. The V and J ends lost 8 bases and 4 bases, in that order; junction bases with no gene match: 2. Germline V gene lookup returns CDR1 MNHEY and CDR2 SVGAGI. This CDR3 spans 13 amino acids. The CDR3 DNA reads TGTGCCAGCGGGACAGATTATAATTCACCCCTCCACTTT. Translating it yields CASGTDYNSPLHF.

The V call is TRBV15, the J call TRBJ1-2; tentative D call: TRBD1 (6 bases). The germline CDR1 and CDR2 sequences are LNHNV and YYDKDF (reference sequence). This CDR3 comprises 15 residues. With 0 bases removed from V and 4 bases from J, the gap between germline ends came to 12 bases. CDR3 bases: TGTGCCACCAGCAGAGACAGGGGTGAGATCTATGGCTACACCTTC. Its translation is CATSRDRGEIYGYTF.

The chain recombines TRBV28 with TRBJ1-2; possible D gene TRBD1, 6 bases. V was trimmed by 4 bases and J by 5 bases, leaving 11 bases between them. Germline V gene data show CDR1 as MDHEN and CDR2 as SYDVKM. The CDR3 loop spans 13 amino acids. CDR3 residues: CASSWGLGYGYTF. The DNA of the CDR3 is TGTGCCAGCAGTTGGGGGCTGGGGTATGGCTACACCTTC.

There are a few counts of this clone. V is TRBV10-3 and J is TRBJ2-7; 9 nucleotides align to TRBD1. After removal of 10 bases from V and 5 bases from J, the junction contained 9 bases not matched to a gene. From germline, CDR1 is ENHRY and CDR2 SYGVKD. The CDR3 sequence is 13 residues long. CDR3 residues: CATCPGQGNEQYF. CDR3 sequence (DNA): TGTGCCACCTGCCCGGGACAGGGAAACGAGCAGTACTTC.

This clone was recorded only once. V gene TRBV30 combines with J gene TRBJ2-6; possibly TRBD1 for D (5 bases). Germline V lookup: CDR1 GTSNPN, CDR2 SVGIG (reference sequence). CDR3 length: 16 amino acids. Deletions cut 2 bases from V and 2 bases from J, with 13 bases between. The CDR3 region has the DNA TGTGCCTGGAGTTTAGACAGTGCCCCTGGGGCCAACGTCCTGACTTTC. It codes for CAWSLDSAPGANVLTF.

This chain links TRBV7-6 with TRBJ1-4; 7 positions match TRBD1. The CDR3 spans 17 residues. Germline V gives CDR1 SGHVS, CDR2 FNYEAQ. V trimming: 2 bases; J trimming: 7 bases; junction bases outside the gene matches: 13. The DNA of the CDR3 is TGTGCCAGCAGCTTAATGGCGACAGGGTTAGGAAGTGAAAAACTGTTTTTT. This translates into CASSLMATGLGSEKLFF.

The table lists this clone with a count of one. V is TRBV24-1 and J is TRBJ2-5; the match to TRBD2 covers 8 bases. Germline lookup yields CDR1 KGHDR and CDR2 SFDVKD. Trimming took 3 bases from V and 5 from J; bases not matched to a gene: 7. CDR3 length: 15 amino acids. CDR3 DNA sequence: TGTGCCACCAGTGATGGGACTAGTGGTTTTGAGACCCAGTACTTC. Residues: CATSDGTSGFETQYF.

The rearrangement uses TRBV19 and TRBJ1-1; perhaps TRBD1 as D (6 bases). The germline V and J ends were trimmed by 6 bases and 0 bases, with 20 bases remaining between them. The CDR3 length is 17 residues. Per the germline V gene, CDR1 is LNHDA and CDR2 is SQIVND (reference sequence). The CDR3 loop is CASRAGGAGGMNTEAFF. The CDR3 DNA reads as TGTGCCAGTAGAGCCGGGGGCGCGGGAGGGATGAACACTGAAGCTTTCTTT. Using reference TRBV19 and TRBJ1-1 for the parts outside the CDR3, the full variable domain is DGGITQSPKYLFRKEGQNVTLSCEQNLNHDAMYWYRQDPGQGLRLIYYSQIVNDFQKGDIAEGYSVSREKKESFPLTVTSAQKNPTAFYLCASRAGGAGGMNTEAFFGQGTRLTVV.

The chain is built from TRBV6-6 and TRBJ1-2, with TRBD1 matching 9 bases. Per germline, CDR1 MNHNY and CDR2 SVGAGI (reference sequence). The CDR3 has 15 amino acids. V trimming: 6 bases; J trimming: 8 bases; junction bases outside the gene matches: 13. The CDR3 is CASSPGQGKVGGYTF. In DNA, the CDR3 is TGTGCCAGCAGCCCCGGACAGGGGAAGGTAGGAGGCTACACCTTC.

This chain joins TRBV2 and TRBJ2-7; D gene uncertain. Germline V gene data show CDR1 as SNHLY and CDR2 as FYNNEI. The length of the CDR3 is 13 residues. Trimming shortened V by 6 bases and J by 6 bases, and 15 bases separated the two germline ends. CDR3 bases: TGTGCCAGCAGCGTAGCTCCTCCCGGCGAGCAGTACTTC. It is translated as CASSVAPPGEQYF. Based on the CDR3 plus reference TRBV2 and TRBJ2-7, the full variable domain is EPEVTQTPSHQVTQMGQEVILRCVPISNHLYFYWYRQILGQKVEFLVSFYNNEISEKSEIFDDQFSVERPDGSNFTLKIRSTKLEDSAMYFCASSVAPPGEQYFGPGTRLTVT.

The chain links TRBV6-5 to TRBJ2-7; D unclear. Germline V gene lookup returns CDR1 MNHEY and CDR2 SVGAGI. The CDR3 consists of 16 residues. Trimming shortened V by 0 bases and J by 2 bases, and 14 bases separated the two germline ends. The CDR3, as DNA: TGTGCCAGCAGTTACTCGCGGTTATTAGCCCCCTACGAGCAGTACTTC. Protein: CASSYSRLLAPYEQYF.

The genes are TRBV6-1 and TRBJ2-2; no definite D call. Germline assignment: CDR1 MNHNS and CDR2 SASEGT. The CDR3 is 13 residues long. V was trimmed by 2 bases and J by 8 bases, leaving 9 bases between them. The chain's CDR3 is CASSEFYSGELFF. The DNA of the CDR3 is TGTGCCAGCAGTGAATTTTATTCTGGGGAGCTGTTTTTT.

The chain carries TRBV27 and TRBJ2-7, with 10 bases that match TRBD1. The germline gives CDR1 MNHEY, CDR2 SMNVEV (reference sequence). CDR3 length: 15 amino acids. The V and J ends lost 2 bases and 4 bases, in that order; junction bases with no gene match: 5. CDR3 residues: CASSLRQGALYEQYV. The CDR3 nucleotides read TGTGCCAGCAGTTTACGACAGGGGGCTTTGTACGAGCAGTACGTC.

The chain carries TRBV28 and TRBJ2-5, with 7 bases matching TRBD2. The CDR3 totals 13 residues. Losses at the gene ends were 3 bases for V and 4 bases for J; bases not matched to a gene: 2. The germline gives CDR1 MDHEN, CDR2 SYDVKM. The CDR3 region is CASSLGGGETQYF. The CDR3 coding sequence is TGTGCCAGCAGTTTGGGGGGGGGAGAGACCCAGTACTTC.

The chain couples TRBV28 to TRBJ2-5; 8 nucleotides align to TRBD2. The CDR3 has 14 residues. The ends lost 4 bases at V and 5 bases at J; junction bases unmatched: 6. Germline-derived CDR1 and CDR2 are MDHEN and SYDVKM. In DNA form, the CDR3 reads TGTGCCAGCAGTTCGGGACGGGAGGGGGAGACCCAGTACTTC. Its translation is CASSSGREGETQYF. Supplemented by reference TRBV28 and TRBJ2-5, the full variable domain reads DVKVTQSSRYLVKRTGEKVFLECVQDMDHENMFWYRQDPGLGLRLIYFSYDVKMKEKGDIPEGYSVSREKKERFSLILESASTNQTSMYLCASSSGREGETQYFGPGTRLLVL.

This clone has just a few counts. The chain couples TRBV9 to TRBJ1-2, with no clear D. V lost 0 bases to trimming and J lost 2 bases, with 8 bases between them. Germline V gene data show CDR1 as SGDLS and CDR2 as YYNGEE. The CDR3 extends over 14 amino acids. In DNA, the CDR3 is TGTGCCAGCAGCGTAGGGTCAGGCAACTATGGCTACACCTTC. Protein sequence: CASSVGSGNYGYTF. The variable domain in full, with the rest retrieved from reference TRBV9 and TRBJ1-2, is DSGVTQTPKHLITATGQRVTLRCSPRSGDLSVYWYQQSLDQGLQFLIQYYNGEERAKGNILERFSAQQFPDLHSELNLSSLELGDSALYFCASSVGSGNYGYTFGSGTRLTVV.

V usage is TRBV9 and J usage is TRBJ1-1; 7 bases match TRBD1. CDR3 length equals 16 residues. Per germline, CDR1 SGDLS and CDR2 YYNGEE. The J segment lost 5 bases and the V segment lost 3 bases, leaving 13 bases of the junction unmatched. In DNA form, the CDR3 reads TGTGCCAGCAGCGATAGACAGGGTGGCTTTGAAACTGAAGCTTTCTTT. It is translated as CASSDRQGGFETEAFF.

J is TRBJ2-2 and V is TRBV28; D ambiguous. CDR1 MDHEN and CDR2 SYDVKM come from the germline V gene. Between the trimmed V and J ends, which lost 7 bases and 1 base, there was a span of 4 bases. There are 12 residues in the CDR3. CDR3 coding DNA: TGTGCCAGCACAGAGAACACCGGGGAGCTGTTTTTT. Protein: CASTENTGELFF.

This sequence joins TRBV25-1 and TRBJ2-1; TRBD2 matches 8 bases. The germline gives CDR1 MGHDK, CDR2 SYGVNS. CDR3 length: 15 residues. V lost 4 bases and J lost 10; bases outside the gene matches: 12. The CDR3 loop reads CASSAGGVERPEQFF. As DNA, the CDR3 is TGTGCCAGCAGTGCCGGGGGGGTCGAGCGACCAGAGCAGTTCTTC.

The chain couples TRBV10-2 to TRBJ2-2, with D possibly TRBD2 on 5 matching bases. Germline V lookup: CDR1 WSHSY, CDR2 SAAADI. The V gene lost 9 bases and the J gene lost 7 bases, with 9 bases spanning the gap. The CDR3 is 11 residues long. The CDR3 is CARRRIGELFF. CDR3 DNA: TGCGCCAGACGGAGGATCGGGGAGCTGTTTTTT.